Reported below is one TCR beta chain. The DNA is omitted, as the CDR3 cannot be located on it reliably, and the CDR3 follows TCRdb's listing. Seattle patient enrollment occurred during active infection, with longitudinal follow-up thereafter. Generated by immunoSEQ multiplex PCR, the TCRdb table keeps only in-frame clones and is missing some. The sample holds about 180,000 clones; 75% to 90% are singletons and the top ten take about 7%. This sample is part of a study of blood T cell repertoires in COVID-19. Whole-study context: Some COVID-19 samples were acute and others convalescent; all came from the United States, Italy and Spain. From T cells, B-cell-depleted T cells, or PBMCs came the material, which was cDNA or gDNA.

The CDR3 is made up of 15 amino acids, end residues included. Sequenced material: peripheral blood. This receptor was taken from a woman aged 40 to 50 with COVID-19, enrolled during active disease. V and J are TRBV21-1 and TRBJ1-1; TRBD1 reflects the table's D call only, with no check against the DNA. TRBV21-1 represents a pseudogene. The chain's CDR3 is CASSKVGQGNAEAFF.